This T cell receptor beta chain was observed in a study of somatic mutations in cytotoxic T cells in rheumatoid arthritis. Here immunoSEQ multiplex PCR was the method, and the copy in TCRdb shows in-frame clones only, minus some. This sample has around 20,000 clones, with 75% to 85% found just once. The count of this clone is one. V gave up 5 bases and J gave up 4 bases; unmatched junction bases: 8. The CDR3 is 15 amino acids. Per the germline V gene, CDR1 is SEHNR and CDR2 is FQNEAQ (reference sequence). The sequenced sample was CD8+ T cells sorted from blood. This chain joins TRBV7-9 and TRBJ1-2, with 9 bases identical to TRBD1. This clonotype was obtained from an adult with rheumatoid arthritis. The chain's CDR3 is CASSATGGGGYGYTF. In nucleotides, the CDR3 is TGTGCCAGCAGCGCAACAGGGGGCGGCGGCTATGGCTACACCTTC.